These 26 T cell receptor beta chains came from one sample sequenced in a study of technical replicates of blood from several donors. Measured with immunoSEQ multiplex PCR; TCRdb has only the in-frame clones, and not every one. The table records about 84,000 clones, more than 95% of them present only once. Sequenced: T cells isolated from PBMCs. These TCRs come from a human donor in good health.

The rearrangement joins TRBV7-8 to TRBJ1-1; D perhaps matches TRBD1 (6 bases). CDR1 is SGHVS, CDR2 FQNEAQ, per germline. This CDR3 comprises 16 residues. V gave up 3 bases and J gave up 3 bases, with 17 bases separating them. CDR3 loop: CASSLGTFNSYTEAFF. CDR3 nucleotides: TGTGCCAGCAGCTTGGGGACATTCAACTCCTACACTGAAGCTTTCTTT.

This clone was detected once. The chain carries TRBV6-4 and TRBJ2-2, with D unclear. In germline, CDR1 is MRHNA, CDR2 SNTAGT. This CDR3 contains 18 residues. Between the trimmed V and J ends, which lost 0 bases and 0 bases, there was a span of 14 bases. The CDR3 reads CASSDSFIARTNTGELFF. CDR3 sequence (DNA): TGTGCCAGCAGTGACTCGTTCATTGCCAGGACGAACACCGGGGAGCTGTTTTTT.

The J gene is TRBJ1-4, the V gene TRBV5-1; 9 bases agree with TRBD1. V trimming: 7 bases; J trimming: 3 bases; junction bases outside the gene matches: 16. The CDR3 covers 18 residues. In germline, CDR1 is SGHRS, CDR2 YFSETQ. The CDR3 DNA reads TGCGCCAGCCAGACCGGACAGGGGCCCCCTTTGGCTAATGAAAAACTGTTTTTT. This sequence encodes CASQTGQGPPLANEKLFF.

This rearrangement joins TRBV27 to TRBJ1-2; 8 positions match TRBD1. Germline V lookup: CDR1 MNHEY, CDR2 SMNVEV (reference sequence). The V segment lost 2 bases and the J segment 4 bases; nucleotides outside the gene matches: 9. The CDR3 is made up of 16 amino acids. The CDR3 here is CASSLTPDRVSYGYTF. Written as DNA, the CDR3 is TGTGCCAGCAGTTTAACCCCGGACAGGGTTAGCTATGGCTACACCTTC.

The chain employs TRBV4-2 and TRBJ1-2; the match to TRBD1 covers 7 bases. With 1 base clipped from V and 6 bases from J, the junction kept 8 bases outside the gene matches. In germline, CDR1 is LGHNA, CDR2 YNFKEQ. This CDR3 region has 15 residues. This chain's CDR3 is CASSQATGELHGYTF. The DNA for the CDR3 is TGTGCCAGCAGCCAAGCCACAGGGGAGCTCCATGGCTACACCTTC.

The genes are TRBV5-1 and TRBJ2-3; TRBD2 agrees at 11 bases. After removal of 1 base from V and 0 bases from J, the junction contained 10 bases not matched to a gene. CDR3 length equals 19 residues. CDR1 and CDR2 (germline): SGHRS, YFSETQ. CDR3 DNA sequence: TGCGCCAGCAGCTTGTTAGCGGCTAGCGGGGGGCGCAGCACAGATACGCAGTATTTT. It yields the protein CASSLLAASGGRSTDTQYF.

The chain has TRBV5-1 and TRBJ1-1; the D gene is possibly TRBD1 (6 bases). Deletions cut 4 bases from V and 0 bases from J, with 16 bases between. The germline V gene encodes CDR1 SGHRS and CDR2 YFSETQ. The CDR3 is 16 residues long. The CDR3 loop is CASSLTGFGVNTEAFF. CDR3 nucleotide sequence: TGCGCCAGCAGCCTTACAGGGTTCGGGGTGAACACTGAAGCTTTCTTT. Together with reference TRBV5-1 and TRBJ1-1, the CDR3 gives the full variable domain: KAGVTQTPRYLIKTRGQQVTLSCSPISGHRSVSWYQQTPGQGLQFLFEYFSETQRNKGNFPGRFSGRQFSNSRSEMNVSTLELGDSALYLCASSLTGFGVNTEAFFGQGTRLTVV.

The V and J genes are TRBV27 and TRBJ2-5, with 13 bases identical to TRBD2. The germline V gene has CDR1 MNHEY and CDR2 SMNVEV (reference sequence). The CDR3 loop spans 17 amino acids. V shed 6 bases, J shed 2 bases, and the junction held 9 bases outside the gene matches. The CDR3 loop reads CASRPTETSGGQETQYF. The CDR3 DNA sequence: TGTGCCAGCAGGCCAACCGAGACTAGCGGGGGGCAAGAGACCCAGTACTTC.

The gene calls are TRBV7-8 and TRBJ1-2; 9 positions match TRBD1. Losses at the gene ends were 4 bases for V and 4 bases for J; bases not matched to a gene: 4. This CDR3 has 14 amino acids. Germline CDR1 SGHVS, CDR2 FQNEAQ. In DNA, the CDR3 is TGTGCCAGCAGCTCTGGGGACAGGGTCTATGGCTACACCTTC. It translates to CASSSGDRVYGYTF.

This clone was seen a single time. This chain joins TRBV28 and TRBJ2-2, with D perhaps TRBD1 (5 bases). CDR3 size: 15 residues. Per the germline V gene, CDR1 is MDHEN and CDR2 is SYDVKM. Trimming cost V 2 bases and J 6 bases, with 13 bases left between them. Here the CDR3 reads CASSLHRIGAGELFF. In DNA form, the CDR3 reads TGTGCCAGCAGTTTACACAGGATTGGAGCCGGGGAGCTGTTTTTT.

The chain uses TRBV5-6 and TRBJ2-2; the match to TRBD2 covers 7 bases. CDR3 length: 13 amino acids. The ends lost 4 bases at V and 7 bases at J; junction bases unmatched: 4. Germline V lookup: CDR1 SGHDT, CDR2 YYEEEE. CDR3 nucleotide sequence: TGTGCCAGCAGCGGGACTATAAGCGGGGAGCTGTTTTTT. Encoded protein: CASSGTISGELFF.

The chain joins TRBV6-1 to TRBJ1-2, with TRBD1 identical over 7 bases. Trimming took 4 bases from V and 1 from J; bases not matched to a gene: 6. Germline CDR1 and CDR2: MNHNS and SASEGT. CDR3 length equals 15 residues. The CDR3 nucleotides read TGTGCCAGCAGTGGCACCGGGACAGTTAACTATGGCTACACCTTC. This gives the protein CASSGTGTVNYGYTF.

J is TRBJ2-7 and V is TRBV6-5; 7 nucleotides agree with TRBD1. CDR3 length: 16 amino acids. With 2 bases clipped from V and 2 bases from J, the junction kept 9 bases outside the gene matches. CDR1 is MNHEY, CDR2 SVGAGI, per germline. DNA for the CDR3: TGTGCCAGCAGTTACCGTTCGGACAGGAACACCTACGAGCAGTACTTC. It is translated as CASSYRSDRNTYEQYF.

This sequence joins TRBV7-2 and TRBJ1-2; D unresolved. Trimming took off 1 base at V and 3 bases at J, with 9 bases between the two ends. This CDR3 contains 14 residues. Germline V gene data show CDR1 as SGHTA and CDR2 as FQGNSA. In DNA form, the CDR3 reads TGTGCCAGCAGCTTAGAGCCAGCGTACTATGGCTACACCTTC. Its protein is CASSLEPAYYGYTF.

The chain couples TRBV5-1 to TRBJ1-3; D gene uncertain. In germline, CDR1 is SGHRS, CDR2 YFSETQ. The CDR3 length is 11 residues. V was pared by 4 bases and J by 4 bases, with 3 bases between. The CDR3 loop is CASSPGNTIYF. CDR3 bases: TGCGCCAGCAGCCCGGGAAACACCATATATTTT.

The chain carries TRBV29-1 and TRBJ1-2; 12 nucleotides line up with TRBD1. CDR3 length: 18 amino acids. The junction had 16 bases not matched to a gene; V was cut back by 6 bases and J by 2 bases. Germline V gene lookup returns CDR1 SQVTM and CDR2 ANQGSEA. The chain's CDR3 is CSVLIQGQGALLNYGYTF. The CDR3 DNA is TGCAGCGTCCTGATCCAGGGACAGGGGGCTCTGCTCAACTATGGCTACACCTTC.

CDR3: CASRNTYRGRLNTEAFF. Written as DNA, the CDR3 is TGCGCCAGCAGAAATACATACAGGGGACGATTGAACACTGAAGCTTTCTTT. The chain uses TRBV5-1 and TRBJ1-1, with 7 bases matching TRBD1. The CDR3 length is 17 residues. CDR1 and CDR2 (germline): SGHRS, YFSETQ. V lost 5 bases, J lost 0 bases, and 13 bases stayed unmatched.

DNA of the CDR3: TGTGCCAGCAGTGAATATGGGACAGGGATGGTGGACACTGAAGCTTTCTTT. Its protein is CASSEYGTGMVDTEAFF. The chain couples TRBV6-1 to TRBJ1-1; 9 nucleotides match TRBD1. The V and J ends lost 2 bases and 3 bases, in that order; junction bases with no gene match: 10. Germline V lookup: CDR1 MNHNS, CDR2 SASEGT. This CDR3 comprises 17 residues.

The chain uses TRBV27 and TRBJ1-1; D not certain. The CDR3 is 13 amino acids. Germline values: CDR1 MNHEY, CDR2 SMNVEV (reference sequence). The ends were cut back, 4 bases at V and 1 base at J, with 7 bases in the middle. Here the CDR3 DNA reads TGTGCCAGCAGTTACAGCAGGAACACTGAAGCTTTCTTT. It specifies CASSYSRNTEAFF.

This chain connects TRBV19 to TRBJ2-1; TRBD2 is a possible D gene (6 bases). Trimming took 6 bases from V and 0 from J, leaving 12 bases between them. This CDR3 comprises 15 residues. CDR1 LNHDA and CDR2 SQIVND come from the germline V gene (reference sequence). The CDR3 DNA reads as TGTGCCAGTAGCATTAGCGGAAGCTCCTACAATGAGCAGTTCTTC. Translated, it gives CASSISGSSYNEQFF.

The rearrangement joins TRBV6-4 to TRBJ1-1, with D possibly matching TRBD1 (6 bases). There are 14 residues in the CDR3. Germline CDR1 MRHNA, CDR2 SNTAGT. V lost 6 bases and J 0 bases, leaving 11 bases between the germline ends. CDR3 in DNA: TGTGCCAGCAGACAGGGAATCTTGAACACTGAAGCTTTCTTT. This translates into CASRQGILNTEAFF.

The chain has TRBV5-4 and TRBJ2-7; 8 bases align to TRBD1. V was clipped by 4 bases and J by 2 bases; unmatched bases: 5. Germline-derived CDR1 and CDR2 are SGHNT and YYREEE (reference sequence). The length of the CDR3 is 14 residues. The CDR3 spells CASSRQGIPYEQYF. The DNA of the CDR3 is TGTGCCAGCAGCCGACAGGGGATACCCTACGAGCAGTACTTC.

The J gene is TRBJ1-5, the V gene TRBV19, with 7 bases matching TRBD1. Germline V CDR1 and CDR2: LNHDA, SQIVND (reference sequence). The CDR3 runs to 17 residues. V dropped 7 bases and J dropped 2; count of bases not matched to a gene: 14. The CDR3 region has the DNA TGTGCCAGTAAGGCCCCTACAGGGGTATGGGGCAATCAGCCCCAGCATTTT. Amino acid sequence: CASKAPTGVWGNQPQHF.

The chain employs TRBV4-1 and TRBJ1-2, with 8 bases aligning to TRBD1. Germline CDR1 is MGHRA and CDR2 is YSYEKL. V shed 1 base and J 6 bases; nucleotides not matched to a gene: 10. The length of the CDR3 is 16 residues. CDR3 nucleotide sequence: TGCGCCAGCAGCCAAGTCGGCAGGGGGCCCCGAGATGGCTACACCTTC. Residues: CASSQVGRGPRDGYTF.

The CDR3 bases are TGTGCCAGCAGTCGCTCCACAGGGTTCGAGCAGTACTTC. This codes for CASSRSTGFEQYF. The V gene is TRBV27, the J gene TRBJ2-7, with D perhaps matching TRBD1 (6 bases). CDR3 length: 13 amino acids. Germline V CDR1 and CDR2: MNHEY, SMNVEV (reference sequence). With 5 bases removed from V and 6 bases from J, the gap between germline ends came to 14 bases.

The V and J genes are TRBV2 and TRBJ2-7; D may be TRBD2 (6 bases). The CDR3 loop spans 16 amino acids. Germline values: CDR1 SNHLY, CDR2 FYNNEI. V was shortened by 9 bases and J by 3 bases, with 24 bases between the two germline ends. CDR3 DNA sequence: TGTGCCAGTTCCCTAAAAGCGGGTTCCACTAACTACGAGCAGTACTTC. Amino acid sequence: CASSLKAGSTNYEQYF.